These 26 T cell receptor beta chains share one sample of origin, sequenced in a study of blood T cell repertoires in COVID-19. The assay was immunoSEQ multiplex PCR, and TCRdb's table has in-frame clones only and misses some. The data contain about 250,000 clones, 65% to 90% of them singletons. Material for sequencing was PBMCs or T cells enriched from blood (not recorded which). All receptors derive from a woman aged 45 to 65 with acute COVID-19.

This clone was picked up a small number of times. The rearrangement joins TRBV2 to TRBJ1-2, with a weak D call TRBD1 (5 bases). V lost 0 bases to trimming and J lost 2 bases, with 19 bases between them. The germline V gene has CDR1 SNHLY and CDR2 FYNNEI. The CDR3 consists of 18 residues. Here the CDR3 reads CASSEAGHNLGGNYGYTF. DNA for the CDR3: TGTGCCAGCAGTGAAGCGGGGCACAACCTCGGGGGAAACTATGGCTACACCTTC.

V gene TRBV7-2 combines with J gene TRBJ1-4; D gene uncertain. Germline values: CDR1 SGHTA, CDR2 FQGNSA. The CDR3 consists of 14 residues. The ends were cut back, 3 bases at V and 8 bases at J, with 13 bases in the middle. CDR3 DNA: TGTGCCAGCAGCTTTGGAAGAGGGTACGAAAAACTGTTTTTT. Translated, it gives CASSFGRGYEKLFF.

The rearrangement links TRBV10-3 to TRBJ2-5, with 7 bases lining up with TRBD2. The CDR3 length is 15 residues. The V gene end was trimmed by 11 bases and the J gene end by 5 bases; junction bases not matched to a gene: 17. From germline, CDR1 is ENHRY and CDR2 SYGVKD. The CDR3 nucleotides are TGTGCCTCGAGCCGAGTAGCGGGCCCTTTGGAGACCCAGTACTTC. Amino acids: CASSRVAGPLETQYF.

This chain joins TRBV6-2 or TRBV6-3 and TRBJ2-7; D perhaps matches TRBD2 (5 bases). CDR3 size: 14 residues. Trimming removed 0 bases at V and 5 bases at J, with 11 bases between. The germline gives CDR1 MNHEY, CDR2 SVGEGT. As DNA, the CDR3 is TGTGCCAGCAGTTACTCTAGCGTTCTGAACGAGCAGTACTTC. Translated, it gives CASSYSSVLNEQYF.

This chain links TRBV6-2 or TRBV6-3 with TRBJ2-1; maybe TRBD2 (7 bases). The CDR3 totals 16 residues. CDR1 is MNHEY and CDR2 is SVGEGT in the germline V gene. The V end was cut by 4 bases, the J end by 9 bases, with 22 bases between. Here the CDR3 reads CASSSQGWGGPGEQFF. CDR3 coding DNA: TGTGCCAGCAGTTCTCAAGGTTGGGGGGGGCCCGGTGAGCAGTTCTTC.

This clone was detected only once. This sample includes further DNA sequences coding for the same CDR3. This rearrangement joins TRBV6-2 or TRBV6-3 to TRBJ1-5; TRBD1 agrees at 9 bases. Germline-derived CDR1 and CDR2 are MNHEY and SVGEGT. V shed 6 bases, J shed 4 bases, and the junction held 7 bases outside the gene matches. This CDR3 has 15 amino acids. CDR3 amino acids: CASRPPGQGNQPQHF. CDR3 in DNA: TGTGCCAGCAGGCCTCCGGGACAGGGAAATCAGCCCCAGCATTTT.

CDR3: CASSRTGGQGSENEQFF. For the CDR3, the DNA is TGTGCCAGCAGCCGAACAGGGGGACAGGGATCGGAAAATGAGCAGTTCTTC. This sequence joins TRBV6-6 and TRBJ2-1, with 9 nucleotides matching TRBD1. Germline V gene data show CDR1 as MNHNY and CDR2 as SVGAGI (reference sequence). The CDR3 length is 17 residues. The J segment lost 7 bases and the V segment lost 6 bases, leaving 16 bases of the junction unmatched.

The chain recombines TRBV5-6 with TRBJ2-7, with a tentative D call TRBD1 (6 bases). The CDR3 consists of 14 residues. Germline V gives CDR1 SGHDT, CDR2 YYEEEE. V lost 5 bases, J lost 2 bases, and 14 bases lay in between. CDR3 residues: CASSTDSLTYEQYF. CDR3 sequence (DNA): TGTGCCAGCAGTACGGACAGTCTGACCTACGAGCAGTACTTC.

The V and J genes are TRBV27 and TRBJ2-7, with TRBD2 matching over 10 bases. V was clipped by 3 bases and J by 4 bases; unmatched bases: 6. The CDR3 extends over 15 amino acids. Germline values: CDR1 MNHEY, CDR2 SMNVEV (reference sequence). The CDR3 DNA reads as TGTGCCAGCAGTTTCCTACTAGCGGGGAAGTACGAGCAGTACTTC. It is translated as CASSFLLAGKYEQYF.

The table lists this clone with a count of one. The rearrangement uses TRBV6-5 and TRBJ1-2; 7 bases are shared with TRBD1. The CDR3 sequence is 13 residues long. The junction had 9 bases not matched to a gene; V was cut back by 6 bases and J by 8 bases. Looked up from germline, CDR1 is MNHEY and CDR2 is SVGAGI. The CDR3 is CASSLGTEGGYTF. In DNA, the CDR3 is TGTGCCAGCAGCCTCGGGACAGAGGGCGGCTACACCTTC.

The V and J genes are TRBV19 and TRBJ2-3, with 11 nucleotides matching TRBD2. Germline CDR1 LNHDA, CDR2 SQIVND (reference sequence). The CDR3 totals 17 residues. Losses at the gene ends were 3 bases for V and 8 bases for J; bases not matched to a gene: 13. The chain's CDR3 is CASSMAGLAGGKGTQYF. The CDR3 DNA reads TGTGCCAGTAGTATGGCGGGGCTAGCGGGGGGTAAAGGTACGCAGTATTTT. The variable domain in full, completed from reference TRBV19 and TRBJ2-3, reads DGGITQSPKYLFRKEGQNVTLSCEQNLNHDAMYWYRQDPGQGLRLIYYSQIVNDFQKGDIAEGYSVSREKKESFPLTVTSAQKNPTAFYLCASSMAGLAGGKGTQYFGPGTRLTVL.

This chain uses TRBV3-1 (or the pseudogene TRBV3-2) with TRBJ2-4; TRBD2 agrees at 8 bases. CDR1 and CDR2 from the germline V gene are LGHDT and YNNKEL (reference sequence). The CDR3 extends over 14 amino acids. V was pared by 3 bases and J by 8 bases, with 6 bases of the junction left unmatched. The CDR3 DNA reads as TGTGCCAGCAGCCAGGGACTAGGCTCCCACATTCAGTACTTC. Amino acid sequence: CASSQGLGSHIQYF.

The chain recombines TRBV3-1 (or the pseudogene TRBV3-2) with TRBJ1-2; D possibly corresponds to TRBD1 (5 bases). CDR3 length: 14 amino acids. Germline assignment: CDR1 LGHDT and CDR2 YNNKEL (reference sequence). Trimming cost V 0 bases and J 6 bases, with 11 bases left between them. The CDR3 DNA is TGTGCCAGCAGCCAAGATGGCAGGGATAATGGCTACACCTTC. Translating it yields CASSQDGRDNGYTF.

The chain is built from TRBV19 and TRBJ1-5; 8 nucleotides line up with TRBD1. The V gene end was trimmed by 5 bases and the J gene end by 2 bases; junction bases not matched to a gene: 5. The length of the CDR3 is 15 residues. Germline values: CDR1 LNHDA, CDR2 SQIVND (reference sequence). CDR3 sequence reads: CASSDRGIGNQPQHF. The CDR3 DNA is TGTGCCAGTAGTGACAGGGGAATAGGCAATCAGCCCCAGCATTTT.

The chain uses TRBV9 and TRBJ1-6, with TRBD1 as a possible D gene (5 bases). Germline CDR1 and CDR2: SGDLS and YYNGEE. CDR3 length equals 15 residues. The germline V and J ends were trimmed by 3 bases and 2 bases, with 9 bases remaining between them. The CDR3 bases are TGTGCCAGCAGCGCGGGGGGTACCTATAATTCACCCCTCCACTTT. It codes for CASSAGGTYNSPLHF. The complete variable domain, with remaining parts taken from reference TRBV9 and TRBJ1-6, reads DSGVTQTPKHLITATGQRVTLRCSPRSGDLSVYWYQQSLDQGLQFLIQYYNGEERAKGNILERFSAQQFPDLHSELNLSSLELGDSALYFCASSAGGTYNSPLHFGNGTRLTVT.

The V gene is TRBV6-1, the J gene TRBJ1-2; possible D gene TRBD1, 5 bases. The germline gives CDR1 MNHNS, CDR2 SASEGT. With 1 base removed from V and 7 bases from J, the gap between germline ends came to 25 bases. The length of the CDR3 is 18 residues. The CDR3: CASSEVGGFDRGRGGYTF. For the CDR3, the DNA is TGTGCCAGCAGTGAAGTTGGGGGGTTTGACAGAGGGCGTGGTGGCTACACCTTC.

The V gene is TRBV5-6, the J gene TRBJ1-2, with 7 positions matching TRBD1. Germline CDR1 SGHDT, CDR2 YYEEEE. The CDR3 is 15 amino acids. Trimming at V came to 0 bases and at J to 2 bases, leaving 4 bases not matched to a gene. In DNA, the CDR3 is TGTGCCAGCAGCTTGGCCGGGACAGCAAACTATGGCTACACCTTC. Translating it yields CASSLAGTANYGYTF.

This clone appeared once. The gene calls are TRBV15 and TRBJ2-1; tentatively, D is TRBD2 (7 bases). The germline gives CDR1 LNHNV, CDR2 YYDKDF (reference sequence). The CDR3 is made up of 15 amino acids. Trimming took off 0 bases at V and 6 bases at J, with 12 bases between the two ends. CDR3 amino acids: CATSRDVGGRNEQFF. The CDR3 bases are TGTGCCACCAGCAGAGATGTCGGGGGGCGCAATGAGCAGTTCTTC.

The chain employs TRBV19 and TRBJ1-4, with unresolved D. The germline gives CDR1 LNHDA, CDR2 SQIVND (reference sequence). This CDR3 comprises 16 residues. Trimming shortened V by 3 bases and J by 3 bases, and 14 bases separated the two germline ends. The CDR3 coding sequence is TGTGCCAGTAGTATTGGCCCACAGATAGCTAATGAAAAACTGTTTTTT. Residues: CASSIGPQIANEKLFF.

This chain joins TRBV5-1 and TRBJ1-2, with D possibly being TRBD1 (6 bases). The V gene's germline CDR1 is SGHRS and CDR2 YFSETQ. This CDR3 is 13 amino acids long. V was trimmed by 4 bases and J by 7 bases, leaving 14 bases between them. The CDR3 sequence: CASSATGYGGYTF. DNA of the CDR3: TGCGCCAGCAGCGCTACAGGGTACGGTGGCTACACCTTC.

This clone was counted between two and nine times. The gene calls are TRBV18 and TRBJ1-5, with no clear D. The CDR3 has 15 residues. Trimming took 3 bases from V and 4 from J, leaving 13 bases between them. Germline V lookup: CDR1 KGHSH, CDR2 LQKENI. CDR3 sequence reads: CASSPTFLGNQPQHF. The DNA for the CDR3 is TGTGCCAGCTCACCTACGTTTCTCGGGAATCAGCCCCAGCATTTT.

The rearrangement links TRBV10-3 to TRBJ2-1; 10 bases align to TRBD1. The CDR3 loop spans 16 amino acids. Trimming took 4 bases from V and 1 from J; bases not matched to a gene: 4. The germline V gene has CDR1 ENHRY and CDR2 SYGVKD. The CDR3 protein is CAISAEDRGSYNEQFF. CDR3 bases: TGTGCCATCAGTGCTGAGGACAGGGGGTCCTACAATGAGCAGTTCTTC.

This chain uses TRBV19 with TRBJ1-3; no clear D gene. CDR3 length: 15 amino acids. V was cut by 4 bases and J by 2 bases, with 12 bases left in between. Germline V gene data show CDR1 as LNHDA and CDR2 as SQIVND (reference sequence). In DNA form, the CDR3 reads TGTGCCAGTAGTAAGCAGGACGGGGCTGGAAACACCATATATTTT. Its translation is CASSKQDGAGNTIYF.

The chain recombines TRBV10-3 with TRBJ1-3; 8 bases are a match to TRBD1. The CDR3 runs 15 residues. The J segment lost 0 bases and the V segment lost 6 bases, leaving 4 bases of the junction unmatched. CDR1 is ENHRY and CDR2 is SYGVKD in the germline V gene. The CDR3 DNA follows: TGTGCCATCAGAAGCGACAGGGGCTCTGGAAACACCATATATTTT. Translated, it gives CAIRSDRGSGNTIYF.

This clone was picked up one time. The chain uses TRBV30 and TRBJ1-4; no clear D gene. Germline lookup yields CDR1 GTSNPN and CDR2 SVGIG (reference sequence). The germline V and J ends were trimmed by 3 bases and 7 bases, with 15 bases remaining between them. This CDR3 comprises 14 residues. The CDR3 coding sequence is TGTGCCTGGAGATGGAGAGACCGGGTTGAAAAACTGTTTTTT. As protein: CAWRWRDRVEKLFF.

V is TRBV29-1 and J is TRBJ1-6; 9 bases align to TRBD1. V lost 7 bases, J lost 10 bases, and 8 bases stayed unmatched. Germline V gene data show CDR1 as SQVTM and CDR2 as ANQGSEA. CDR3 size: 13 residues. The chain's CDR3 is CSARTGVGSPLHF. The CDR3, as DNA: TGCAGCGCCCGGACAGGGGTAGGCTCACCCCTCCACTTT.